The text below deals with one TCR beta chain. Its antigen is as yet unknown. The PCR was carried out with 60 Vbeta primers and 13 Jbeta primers. TCRdb's table, derived via immunoSEQ multiplex PCR, lists solely in-frame clones and lacks some. The table records tens of thousands of clones, about 88% of them present only once. These data originate in a study of cytomegalovirus exposure and HLA in healthy donors. Across the whole study: HLA-typed donors contributed 80 million to 85 million unique TCRs, which were held in an early data release.

Study conclusions and caveats: Among TCR sequences, most were rare, though some public TCRs appeared in many donors. The Asian-associated ancestry cluster reportedly had fewer N-insertions than the approximately 670-donor mean in a later analysis.

Material: PBMCs. The TCR was taken from a man between 18 and 35 years old in good health and CMV-seronegative.

The CDR3 is CASSPVSGRGGLTTDTQYF. CDR3 nucleotides: TGCGCCAGCAGCCCCGTCAGCGGGAGAGGAGGCCTGACGACAGATACGCAGTATTTT. The chain couples TRBV5-1 to TRBJ2-3; TRBD2 agrees at 8 bases. Germline lookup yields CDR1 SGHRS and CDR2 YFSETQ. The junction had 19 bases not matched to a gene; V was cut back by 4 bases and J by 3 bases. This CDR3 comprises 19 residues.